This T cell receptor (beta chain) comes out of a study of blood T cell repertoires in COVID-19. Study-level information: The samples span acute and convalescent COVID-19 from the United States, Italy and Spain. T cells, B-cell-depleted T cells, or PBMCs provided the cDNA or gDNA that served as material.

Germline CDR1 and CDR2: SNHLY and FYNNEI. Trimming shortened V by 6 bases and J by 4 bases, and 12 bases separated the two germline ends. This CDR3 has 13 residues. Original data processing: Amplification of reference gene primers was used by the study to estimate nucleated cell counts. This table comes from immunoSEQ multiplex PCR, and its TCRdb copy is limited to in-frame clones, with some not included. D and trimming were read from the DNA, whereas the V and J calls and clone size are those reported in that table. The sample has around 130,000 clones, around 85% seen once; the top ten hold about 17%.

Sequencing input: peripheral blood. This sequence joins TRBV2 and TRBJ1-1; D uncertain. The clonotype comes from a woman of 80 years or more with acute or convalescent COVID-19. The CDR3 DNA sequence: TGTGCCAGCAGGTCTGGGGAGCGCACTGAAGCTTTCTTT. Translating it yields CASRSGERTEAFF. Drawing the rest from reference TRBV2 and TRBJ1-1, the complete variable domain is EPEVTQTPSHQVTQMGQEVILRCVPISNHLYFYWYRQILGQKVEFLVSFYNNEISEKSEIFDDQFSVERPDGSNFTLKIRSTKLEDSAMYFCASRSGERTEAFFGQGTRLTVV.